The clone carrying this T cell receptor (beta chain) has just a few counts. Its antigen is unidentified. Combining a sample-barcoded 5' primer with a J-beta primer mix, a second PCR ran for roughly 7 to 11 cycles. A template-switch adaptor containing 12 random nucleotides labeled each cDNA molecule. In TCRdb, the 5' RACE reads were re-called with MiXCR into one record per CDR3 protein. The table records 1 million or so distinct CDR3 sequences, approximately 25% of them present only once. Peripheral blood, about 10 milliliters per donor, was collected. The data derive from a study of blood T cells in healthy people across ages. Study-wide points: Whereas aged donors had fewer naive CD4+ cells, long-lived donors had more of them and higher diversity.

V lost 3 bases and J 0 bases, leaving 10 bases between the germline ends. The CDR3 has 15 residues. Germline lookup yields CDR1 SGDLS and CDR2 YYNGEE. The sample was also reused in another study, on T cells of mothers and their children.

This sequence was found in a girl between 2 and 10 years old in good health. Sequenced: blood. V gene TRBV9 combines with J gene TRBJ1-3; D perhaps matches TRBD1 (5 bases). CDR3 DNA: TGTGCCAGCAGCGAACAGGACCCCTCTGGAAACACCATATATTTT. It translates to CASSEQDPSGNTIYF.